This T cell receptor beta chain was sequenced during a study of blood T cell repertoires in COVID-19 (dated by TCRdb to the early 2020s). For the study in its entirety: Samples from collaborators originated in the United States, Italy and Spain and spanned both the acute and convalescent phases of COVID-19. HLA class I and class II types, where available, came from metadata supplied by the sample provider rather than from assay-based typing. Samples were obtained from the ongoing ImmuneRACE study (first 160 participants) and from about 1,300 subjects provided by 6 global collaborators. The prospective study material was composed of cDNA or gDNA derived from T cells, B-cell-depleted T cells, or PBMCs. The repertoires were released in a freely available public database intended as a resource for research on the immune response to SARS-CoV-2. Subjects who had been exposed to COVID-19, were actively infected with it, or had recovered from it provided the deeply sampled blood TCRbeta repertoires that made up the dataset. The sample metadata nearly always contained a de-identified subject ID, COVID-19 status, age in years and sex. Summary of the overall study and its limitations: How much clinical and demographic metadata was included differed by source and by participant, and the metadata was provided uncurated.

As for this clone: Its cognate antigen has yet to be identified. Qualities for individual bases were not recorded, and no much larger clone is one base off.

Whole blood was collected in K2EDTA tubes by collaborating institutions according to the institutions' own protocols. Collaborator samples were shipped for TCRbeta analysis as frozen whole blood, isolated PBMCs, or DNA extracted from either sample type. The CDR3 covers 12 residues, taking in both the cysteine and the phenylalanine. Just the 36-base CDR3 DNA is kept, in frame starting at base 1. In the germline V gene, CDR1 corresponds to MNHEY and CDR2 to SVGAGI. At the junction V is shortened by 6 bases and J by 6 bases, with 11 bases in between. The immunoSEQ Assay, a bias-controlled multiplex PCR, was used to amplify TCRbeta CDR3 regions from genomic DNA. The published analysis was carried out like this. The number of nucleated cells in each sample was estimated by amplification of reference gene primers within the assay. To quantify the absolute abundance of each unique TCRbeta CDR3 rearrangement, sequence reads were collapsed and filtered. For each sample, productive Simpson clonality was calculated by taking the square root of Simpson's diversity index across productive rearrangements. TCRdb obtained this table from immuneACCESS and retained in-frame rearrangements with V and J assigned. These tables miss some clones; where compared with another copy, unresolved V genes account for less than half of the shortfall, and the remainder is unexplained. The D gene and trimming were derived from the DNA, and the V and J assignments and clone size from that table. Recorded for this sample are approximately 70,000 clones; over 75% of them occurred a single time. Of the sample, around 1.2% is held by the ten largest clones.

This receptor was identified in a woman aged 60-70 years with acute or convalescent COVID-19. What was sequenced was peripheral blood. The chain links TRBV6-5 with TRBJ1-2; the best D guess is TRBD1, with 5 bases matching. The CDR3 protein is CASRGEGNGYTF. The sequenced DNA is TGTGCCAGCAGAGGGGAGGGAAATGGCTACACCTTC.